This T cell receptor beta chain was observed in a study of T cells in Graves' hyperthyroidism and ophthalmopathy. General observations from the study: From stable hyperthyroidism, ophthalmopathy was separated by a 13 V-J model.

Amplification of TCR beta CDR3 regions used RNA as the template. When the TCR CDR3 underwent first-round RT-PCR, the HTBI primer set was used. TCRdb itself ran the multiplex PCR reads through MiXCR, one entry per CDR3 protein. The sample has about half a million distinct CDR3 sequences, about 20% seen once. CDR1 and CDR2 from the germline V gene are SGHVS and FQNEAQ. V gave up 5 bases and J gave up 5 bases; unmatched junction bases: 14. The CDR3 consists of 16 residues. This clonotype appeared a single time. No antigen is known for it. A read error may explain this, as a much larger clone is one base away.

J is TRBJ2-5 and V is TRBV7-8; TRBD1 aligns across 7 bases. The sequenced sample consisted of blood. This TCR was sampled from a woman between 70 and 85 years old with Graves' ophthalmopathy. CDR3 in amino acids: CASSPYAGTAHETQYF. In DNA form, the CDR3 reads TGTGCCAGCAGCCCGTATGCCGGGACAGCTCATGAGACCCAGTACTTC.